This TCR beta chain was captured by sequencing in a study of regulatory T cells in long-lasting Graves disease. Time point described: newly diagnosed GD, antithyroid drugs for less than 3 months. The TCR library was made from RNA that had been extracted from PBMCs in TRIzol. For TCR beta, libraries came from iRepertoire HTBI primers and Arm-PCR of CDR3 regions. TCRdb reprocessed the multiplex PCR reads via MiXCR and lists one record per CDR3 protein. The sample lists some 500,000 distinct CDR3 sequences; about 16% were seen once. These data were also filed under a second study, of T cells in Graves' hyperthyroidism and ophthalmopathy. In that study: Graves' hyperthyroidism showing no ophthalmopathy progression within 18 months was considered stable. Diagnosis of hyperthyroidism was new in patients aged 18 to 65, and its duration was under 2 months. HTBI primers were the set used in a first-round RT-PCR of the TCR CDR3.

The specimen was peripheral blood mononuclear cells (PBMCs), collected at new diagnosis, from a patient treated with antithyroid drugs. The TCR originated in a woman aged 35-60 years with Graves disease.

CDR3 nucleotides: TGTGCCATCAGTGAGAGCAATCAGCCCCAGCATTTT. Amino acid sequence: CAISESNQPQHF. The chain combines TRBV10-3 with TRBJ1-5, with unresolved D. The CDR3 loop spans 12 amino acids. Deletions cut 2 bases from V and 1 base from J, with 0 bases between. Germline CDR1 is ENHRY and CDR2 is SYGVKD.